Listed here are 2 T cell receptor beta chains from one sample, sequenced in a study of identical twins. Using its own MiXCR run on the 5' RACE reads, TCRdb lists one record per CDR3 protein. Among a few hundred thousand distinct CDR3 sequences listed, 20% to 25% were seen once. Another study also made use of these data, one on T cells expressing NK-cell markers.

The source material was CD4+ T cells sorted from blood. Source of these receptors: a woman aged 18-29 years in good health.

This chain joins TRBV7-2 and TRBJ2-1; no firm D call. The CDR3 is 14 amino acids. CDR1 and CDR2 from the germline V gene are SGHTA and FQGNSA. Trimming shortened V by 4 bases and J by 7 bases, and 14 bases separated the two germline ends. The CDR3 sequence is CASSSTGVGNEQFF. CDR3 coding DNA: TGTGCCAGCAGCTCCACTGGAGTGGGGAATGAGCAGTTCTTC.

This clonotype was seen a few times. V is TRBV9 and J is TRBJ2-5; maybe TRBD1 (5 bases). V lost 10 bases and J 0 bases, leaving 13 bases between the germline ends. Germline values: CDR1 SGDLS, CDR2 YYNGEE. This CDR3 spans 13 amino acids. CDR3 nucleotides: TGTGCCGGCGCAAGGGGAAACCAAGAGACCCAGTACTTC. Translation: CAGARGNQETQYF.